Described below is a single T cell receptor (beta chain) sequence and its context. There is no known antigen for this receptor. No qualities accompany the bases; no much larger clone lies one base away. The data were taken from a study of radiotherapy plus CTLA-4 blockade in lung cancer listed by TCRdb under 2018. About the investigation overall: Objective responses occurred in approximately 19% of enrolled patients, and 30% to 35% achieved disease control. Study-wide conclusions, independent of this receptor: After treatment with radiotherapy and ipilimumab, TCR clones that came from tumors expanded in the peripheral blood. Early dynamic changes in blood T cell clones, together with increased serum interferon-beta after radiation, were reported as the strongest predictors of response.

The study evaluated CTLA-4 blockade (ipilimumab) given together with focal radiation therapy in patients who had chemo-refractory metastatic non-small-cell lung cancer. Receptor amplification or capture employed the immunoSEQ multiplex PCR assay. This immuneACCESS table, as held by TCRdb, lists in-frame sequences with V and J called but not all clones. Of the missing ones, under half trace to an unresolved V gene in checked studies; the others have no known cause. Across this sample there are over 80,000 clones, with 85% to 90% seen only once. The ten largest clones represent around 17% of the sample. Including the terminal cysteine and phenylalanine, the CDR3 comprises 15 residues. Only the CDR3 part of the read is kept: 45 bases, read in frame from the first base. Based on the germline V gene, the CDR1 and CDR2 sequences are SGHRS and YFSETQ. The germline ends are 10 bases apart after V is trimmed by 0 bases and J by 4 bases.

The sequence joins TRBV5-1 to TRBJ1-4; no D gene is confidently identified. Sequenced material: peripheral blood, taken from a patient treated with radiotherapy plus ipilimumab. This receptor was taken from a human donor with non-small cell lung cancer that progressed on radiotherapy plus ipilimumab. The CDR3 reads CASSLAGFDNEKLFF. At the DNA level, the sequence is TGCGCCAGCAGCTTGGCTGGATTCGATAATGAAAAACTGTTTTTT.